Sequencing of this T cell receptor beta chain was carried out in a study of CD8+ T cells in alopecia areata. Trimming removed 4 bases from V and 0 bases from J, with 10 bases in between. The CDR3 runs 14 residues. Germline-derived CDR1 and CDR2 are GTSNPN and SVGIG (reference sequence). The sequencing template was cDNA reverse transcribed from extracted RNA. TCRdb's table, derived via immunoSEQ multiplex PCR, lists solely in-frame clones and lacks some. This sample has 140,000 or so clones, with about 47% found just once. The V and J genes are TRBV30 and TRBJ1-3; D remains unclear. The sequenced sample was CD4+ T cells sorted from blood, obtained at week 0. The clonotype was recovered from a human donor with alopecia areata. This chain's CDR3 is CAWKKTSSGNTIYF. The CDR3 DNA sequence: TGTGCCTGGAAGAAGACGAGCTCTGGAAACACCATATATTTT.